The following is a TCR beta chain sequence with its context. Its antigen is undetermined. This sample was taken from a study of monozygotic twins with inflammatory bowel disease. The study, taken as a whole, reports: It was in IBD patients that TCRbeta diversity (inverse Simpson) was lower than in healthy co-twins. Support for any single strong IBD-associated signal or clonotype was not found.

TCRdb reprocessed the 5' RACE reads, with one entry per CDR3 protein and no DNA. The sample table includes fewer than 200,000 distinct CDR3 sequences. This CDR3 has 15 amino acids. Germline lookup yields CDR1 ENHRY and CDR2 SYGVKD. After skipping T cell sorting, the authors isolated total RNA from whole blood. Sequences were obtained from blood. The chain recombines TRBV10-3 with TRBJ2-7; the TCRdb D gene call, TRBD1, has no DNA to confirm it. The sequence came from a human donor with ulcerative colitis or Crohn's disease, or a healthy co-twin of an affected twin (not recorded which). The CDR3 reads CAISDRGDVVRGQYF.